These 3 T cell receptor beta chains originate from one sample sequenced in a study of blood T cell repertoires in COVID-19. The assay was immunoSEQ multiplex PCR, and TCRdb's table has in-frame clones only and misses some. The data contain roughly 200,000 clones, 75% to 90% of them singletons. Input material: PBMCs or T cells enriched from blood (not recorded which). These receptor sequences come from a woman in her 30s who had been exposed to COVID-19.

This rearrangement joins TRBV3-1 (or the pseudogene TRBV3-2) to TRBJ1-2; tentatively, D is TRBD1 (5 bases). This CDR3 is built from 12 residues. V lost 1 base to trimming and J lost 7 bases, with 7 bases between them. CDR1 LGHDT and CDR2 YNNKEL come from the germline V gene (reference sequence). CDR3 region: CASSQVQGGYTF. In DNA, the CDR3 is TGTGCCAGCAGCCAAGTGCAGGGTGGCTACACCTTC.

The chain carries TRBV5-1 and TRBJ2-7, with 7 bases matching TRBD1. The CDR3 contains 13 residues. Germline assignment: CDR1 SGHRS and CDR2 YFSETQ. Trimming took 4 bases from V and 9 from J; bases not matched to a gene: 10. CDR3 DNA: TGCGCCAGCAGCACCGGACAGGCCGCAGGGCAGTACTTC. It translates to CASSTGQAAGQYF.

The J gene is TRBJ2-7, the V gene TRBV5-1; the D is unclear. CDR1 is SGHRS and CDR2 is YFSETQ in the germline V gene. The CDR3 sequence is 12 residues long. Deletions cut 2 bases from V and 3 bases from J, with 6 bases between. CDR3 nucleotide sequence: TGCGCCAGCAGCTTATCCGTCTACGAGCAGTACTTC. It is translated as CASSLSVYEQYF.